Included here is one T cell receptor beta chain sequence, with context. TCRdb re-called the 5' RACE reads with MiXCR, one entry per CDR3 protein. Altogether about 53,000 distinct CDR3 sequences are present, 9% to 15% being singletons, with the ten largest covering over 2.5%. The data are from a study of early T cells in non-severe SARS-CoV-2 infection. The CDR3 has 13 residues. With V trimmed by 6 bases and J by 4 bases, 4 bases remained unmatched. This TCR derives from an adult who was a healthcare worker with PCR-confirmed SARS-CoV-2 infection or an uninfected control (not recorded which). Source: whole blood, taken at baseline. The V gene is TRBV12-3 or TRBV12-4, the J gene TRBJ1-1; 8 bases align to TRBD1. The CDR3 spells CASRQTGGTEAFF. CDR3 sequence (DNA): TGTGCCAGCAGGCAAACAGGGGGCACTGAAGCTTTCTTT.